Given below is one TCR beta chain in context. The antigen is undetermined. This record belongs to a study of siplizumab effects on memory and regulatory T cells. Trimming cost V 6 bases and J 5 bases; bases outside gene matches: 1. This CDR3 region has 12 residues. Germline V gene data show CDR1 as MNHEY and CDR2 as SVGAGI. Every sample had approximately 97,000 of its TCR templates assayed. Sequenced by immunoSEQ multiplex PCR; TCRdb stores in-frame clones only, minus some. The sample has tens of thousands of clones; roughly 93% are singletons. General study findings and limits: The mean Treg-derived percentage of mappable alloreactive CD4+ clones was roughly 69% with siplizumab compared with 25% to 30% in controls.

The chain joins TRBV6-5 to TRBJ2-5; 9 positions match TRBD1. The sequence was collected from a human donor in good health. The sample taken for sequencing was CD8+ T cells sorted from blood. The CDR3 bases are TGTGCCAGCAGCGGGACAGGGGAGACCCAGTACTTC. Translated: CASSGTGETQYF.